The text below deals with one TCR beta chain. The data were taken from a study of blood T cell repertoires in COVID-19. Across the study: The samples span acute and convalescent COVID-19 from the United States, Italy and Spain.

Generated by immunoSEQ multiplex PCR, the TCRdb table keeps only in-frame clones and is missing some. The profile shows around 99,000 clones, around three quarters of them singletons. The TCR sequence derives from a man in his fifties or sixties who had recovered from COVID-19. The sequencing input was peripheral blood.

CDR3 bases: TGTGCCAGCAGCCGCCCTCGGGGGAATAGTAATGAAAAACTGTTTTTT. As protein: CASSRPRGNSNEKLFF. This rearrangement joins TRBV11-2 to TRBJ1-4; the D gene is possibly TRBD1 (5 bases). The V end lost 5 bases, the J end lost 4 bases, and 17 bases lay between the germline ends. Germline CDR1 SGHAT, CDR2 FQNNGV. There are 16 residues in the CDR3.